This TCR beta chain was identified during a study of control samples from healthy donors and cancer patients. Measured with immunoSEQ multiplex PCR; TCRdb has only the in-frame clones, and not every one. The profile shows some 150,000 clones, over 90% of them singletons. This CDR3 contains 15 residues. V trimming: 5 bases; J trimming: 7 bases; junction bases outside the gene matches: 3. Germline V CDR1 and CDR2: SGHAT, FQNNGV. This chain connects TRBV11-2 to TRBJ2-3; TRBD2 matches 16 bases. Sequencing was performed on blood. The receptor comes from a man between 50 and 59 years old in good health. This chain's CDR3 is CASSGGLAGGNTQYF. The DNA for the CDR3 is TGTGCCAGCAGCGGGGGACTAGCGGGAGGGAATACGCAGTATTTT.